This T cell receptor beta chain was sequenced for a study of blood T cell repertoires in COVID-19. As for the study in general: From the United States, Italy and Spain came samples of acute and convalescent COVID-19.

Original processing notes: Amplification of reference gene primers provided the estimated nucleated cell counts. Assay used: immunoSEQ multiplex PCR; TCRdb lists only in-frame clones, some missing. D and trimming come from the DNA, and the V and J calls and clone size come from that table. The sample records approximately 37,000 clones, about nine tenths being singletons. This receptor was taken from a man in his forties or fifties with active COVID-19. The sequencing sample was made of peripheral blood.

The CDR3 loop is CASSRTSGRSYEQYF. The CDR3 nucleotides read TGTGCCAGCAGTCGGACTAGCGGTCGCTCCTACGAGCAGTACTTC. V gene TRBV28 combines with J gene TRBJ2-7; the match to TRBD2 covers 10 bases. The CDR3 spans 15 residues. The trim removed 5 bases at V and 0 bases at J, leaving 4 bases unmatched. CDR1 MDHEN and CDR2 SYDVKM come from the germline V gene.